This T cell receptor beta chain was documented in a study of cytomegalovirus exposure and HLA in healthy donors. The study ran its PCR with 60 Vbeta and 13 Jbeta primers. Repertoires were generated with immunoSEQ multiplex PCR, while TCRdb's copy carries only in-frame clones and drops some. The sample consists of 180,000 or so clones, approximately 85% of them appearing once. CDR3 length equals 13 residues. Germline V gene sequence: CDR1 LGHNA, CDR2 YSLEER. Trimming pared 0 bases from V and 6 bases from J, leaving 8 bases between. The genes are TRBV4-3 and TRBJ1-2; no reliable D call. The source material was PBMCs. This clonotype was sampled from a man aged 18 to 29 in good health and CMV-seropositive. CDR3 nucleotide sequence: TGCGCCAGCAGCCAAGAACTACGGAATGGCTACACCTTC. Translating gives CASSQELRNGYTF.